This T cell receptor beta chain was obtained from a study of beta chain features in type 1 diabetes. General observations from the study: The naive, central memory and Treg TCRB repertoires showed an apparent similarity that was greater among patients than among healthy donors. A moderate, significant TCRB CDR3 shortening appeared in type 1 diabetes across four CD4+ subsets. High TCR expression in some cells could lead to their over-representation in cDNA sequencing.

This clone has a single count. What it binds is not known. Germline-derived CDR1 and CDR2 are SQVTM and ANQGSEA. The V gene end was trimmed by 2 bases and the J gene end by 4 bases; junction bases not matched to a gene: 9. This CDR3 is 16 amino acids long. Sequenced material consisted of expressed TCRB transcripts (all of the isolated RNA was reverse transcribed). An average around 3.3 million reads came from naive, central memory and regulatory T cell samples. Sequencing was performed with immunoSEQ multiplex PCR; in TCRdb, only in-frame clones are kept and a portion is missing. The data show around 160,000 clones, 63% seen once.

Sequencing used naive CD4+ T cells from blood. The receptor comes from a man aged 25 to 45 with type 1 diabetes. V usage is TRBV29-1 and J usage is TRBJ2-3; 10 bases line up with TRBD2. The CDR3 reads CSVERVVAGGPDTQYF. For the CDR3, the DNA is TGCAGCGTTGAACGGGTCGTAGCGGGGGGTCCAGATACGCAGTATTTT.